This record covers a single T cell receptor (beta chain). This sample is part of a study of CD8 T cells in Susac syndrome. The study used treatment-naive patients who had stable or active relapsing-remitting disease as multiple sclerosis controls. TEMRA cells were enriched by FACS, and CD4+ and CD8+ T cells were negatively isolated. It was with random hexamers that about 0.45 to 1 ug RNA was reverse transcribed. The authors amplified TCR beta CDR3 across 54 Vbeta and 13 Jbeta using immunoSEQ multiplex PCR. TCRdb independently ran MiXCR on the immunoSEQ multiplex PCR reads; one entry per CDR3 protein. Of approximately 130,000 distinct CDR3 sequences in the sample, about 90% were seen once. The length of the CDR3 is 15 residues. Germline CDR1 and CDR2: SQVTM and ANQGSEA. V lost 4 bases, J lost 0 bases, and 13 bases lay in between.

The chain is built from TRBV29-1 and TRBJ2-1; D possibly matches TRBD1 or TRBD2 (6 bases each). This receptor was obtained from a human donor with multiple sclerosis. Sequenced input: CD8+ T cells from PBMCs. As DNA, the CDR3 is TGCAGCGTTGGGGAAGGGGGGACCTCCTACAATGAGCAGTTCTTC. Translation: CSVGEGGTSYNEQFF.